These T cell receptor beta chains were read from a single sample in a study of blood T cell repertoires in COVID-19. Method: immunoSEQ multiplex PCR; TCRdb's copy keeps in-frame clones and lacks some. The table records around 200,000 clones, 70% to 90% of them present only once. Material: PBMCs or T cells enriched from blood (not recorded which). The receptors here all came from a woman in her twenties or thirties who had been exposed to COVID-19. Each CDR3 is given with its conserved first and last residue. Each record gives: J gene, clone size, CDR3 length, V gene, D gene, CDR3 protein, CDR3 DNA. D genes are given only for firm matches. Clone size, where shown, is once, few, many, or a class for clones that have expanded.

j_gene: TRBJ1-2
abundance: .
len: 15
v_gene: TRBV5-5
d_gene: TRBD1
CDR3aa: CASSLDRGRDYGYTF
CDR3nt: TGTGCCAGCAGCTTAGACAGGGGGCGCGACTATGGCTACACCTTC

j_gene: TRBJ1-1
abundance: .
len: 13
v_gene: TRBV12-3/TRBV12-4
d_gene: .
CDR3aa: CASSPQGNTEAFF
CDR3nt: TGTGCCAGCAGCCCTCAGGGGAACACTGAAGCTTTCTTT

j_gene: TRBJ1-1
abundance: .
len: 15
v_gene: TRBV3-1/TRBV3-2
d_gene: TRBD1
CDR3aa: CASSQDNVRGPEAFF
CDR3nt: TGTGCCAGCAGCCAAGATAACGTCAGGGGGCCTGAAGCTTTCTTT

j_gene: TRBJ2-3
abundance: once
len: 17
v_gene: TRBV5-1
d_gene: .
CDR3aa: CASSPASGGSSTDTQYF
CDR3nt: TGCGCCAGCAGCCCAGCCTCTGGAGGCTCAAGCACAGATACGCAGTATTTT

j_gene: TRBJ2-5
abundance: .
len: 14
v_gene: TRBV7-9
d_gene: TRBD2
CDR3aa: CASSPGTSSETQYF
CDR3nt: TGTGCCAGCAGCCCCGGGACTAGTTCAGAGACCCAGTACTTC

j_gene: TRBJ1-5
abundance: once
len: 16
v_gene: TRBV20-1
d_gene: .
CDR3aa: CSASSPGQGKKKPQHF
CDR3nt: TGCAGTGCTAGTTCACCGGGACAAGGGAAGAAGAAGCCCCAGCATTTT

j_gene: TRBJ1-1
abundance: .
len: 16
v_gene: TRBV28
d_gene: .
CDR3aa: CASSYPLTQSGTEAFF
CDR3nt: TGTGCCAGCAGTTACCCTCTAACCCAATCGGGCACTGAAGCTTTCTTT

j_gene: TRBJ1-1
abundance: .
len: 14
v_gene: TRBV19
d_gene: TRBD1
CDR3aa: CASSLRGLNTEAFF
CDR3nt: TGTGCCAGTAGTCTCAGGGGGCTGAACACTGAAGCTTTCTTT

j_gene: TRBJ1-1
abundance: .
len: 13
v_gene: TRBV6-5
d_gene: .
CDR3aa: CASSSNRALRAFF
CDR3nt: TGTGCCAGCAGTTCTAACAGGGCCCTGCGGGCTTTCTTT

j_gene: TRBJ1-1
abundance: once
len: 14
v_gene: TRBV11-2
d_gene: .
CDR3aa: CASSHGQMNTEAFF
CDR3nt: TGTGCCAGCAGCCACGGACAAATGAACACTGAAGCTTTCTTT

j_gene: TRBJ2-3
abundance: .
len: 15
v_gene: TRBV19
d_gene: .
CDR3aa: CASRETRRSSDTQYF
CDR3nt: TGTGCCAGTAGGGAGACTCGAAGGTCTTCAGATACGCAGTATTTT

j_gene: TRBJ1-2
abundance: .
len: 14
v_gene: TRBV5-1
d_gene: .
CDR3aa: CASSPGTAGGGYTF
CDR3nt: TGCGCCAGCAGCCCTGGGACCGCGGGGGGTGGCTACACCTTC

j_gene: TRBJ1-1
abundance: .
len: 16
v_gene: TRBV5-1
d_gene: TRBD1
CDR3aa: CASSSGTGGWGTEAFF
CDR3nt: TGCGCCAGCAGCTCCGGGACAGGGGGCTGGGGCACTGAAGCTTTCTTT

j_gene: TRBJ2-1
abundance: .
len: 16
v_gene: TRBV6-5
d_gene: TRBD2
CDR3aa: CASSYPSGGAYNEQFF
CDR3nt: TGTGCCAGCAGTTACCCTAGCGGGGGGGCGTACAATGAGCAGTTCTTC

j_gene: TRBJ1-6
abundance: .
len: 16
v_gene: TRBV19
d_gene: .
CDR3aa: CASSKAGGQYNSPLHF
CDR3nt: TGTGCCAGTAGTAAGGCGGGAGGGCAGTATAATTCACCCCTCCACTTT

j_gene: TRBJ1-3
abundance: .
len: 12
v_gene: TRBV3-1/TRBV3-2
d_gene: .
CDR3aa: CAAGKSGNTIYF
CDR3nt: TGTGCCGCCGGGAAGTCCGGAAACACCATATATTTT

j_gene: TRBJ2-2
abundance: .
len: 16
v_gene: TRBV9
d_gene: TRBD2
CDR3aa: CASSVGSGGNTGELFF
CDR3nt: TGTGCCAGCAGCGTAGGATCGGGAGGGAACACCGGGGAGCTGTTTTTT

j_gene: TRBJ1-5
abundance: .
len: 16
v_gene: TRBV6-1
d_gene: .
CDR3aa: CASSDSVAGGSQPQHF
CDR3nt: TGTGCCAGCAGTGATAGTGTAGCGGGGGGCAGTCAGCCCCAGCATTTT

j_gene: TRBJ2-7
abundance: .
len: 14
v_gene: TRBV18
d_gene: TRBD2
CDR3aa: CASSPMTSGALINF
CDR3nt: TGTGCCAGCTCACCTATGACTAGCGGGGCCCTTATCAACTTC

j_gene: TRBJ1-6
abundance: .
len: 16
v_gene: TRBV18
d_gene: .
CDR3aa: CASSPLGDTLNSPLHF
CDR3nt: TGTGCCAGCTCACCACTGGGCGATACCTTAAATTCACCCCTCCACTTT

j_gene: TRBJ2-1
abundance: once
len: 16
v_gene: TRBV6-5
d_gene: TRBD2
CDR3aa: CASSSLTSGAYNEQFF
CDR3nt: TGTGCCAGCAGTTCCCTGACTAGCGGGGCCTACAATGAGCAGTTCTTC

j_gene: TRBJ1-6
abundance: .
len: 16
v_gene: TRBV19
d_gene: .
CDR3aa: CASMSIGSSYNSPLHF
CDR3nt: TGTGCCAGTATGAGTATCGGGAGCTCCTATAATTCACCCCTCCACTTT

j_gene: TRBJ1-1
abundance: many
len: 15
v_gene: TRBV6-5
d_gene: .
CDR3aa: CATVPMTSGRTEAFF
CDR3nt: TGTGCCACCGTCCCGATGACGTCTGGGAGGACTGAAGCTTTCTTT

j_gene: TRBJ2-5
abundance: .
len: 16
v_gene: TRBV29-1
d_gene: TRBD1
CDR3aa: CSVVGWGGDSKETQYF
CDR3nt: TGCAGCGTTGTAGGGTGGGGTGGGGACAGTAAAGAGACCCAGTACTTC

j_gene: TRBJ1-1
abundance: .
len: 16
v_gene: TRBV4-2
d_gene: TRBD1
CDR3aa: CASSQDYKGARTEAFF
CDR3nt: TGTGCCAGCAGCCAAGATTATAAGGGGGCGAGGACTGAAGCTTTCTTT

j_gene: TRBJ2-7
abundance: .
len: 13
v_gene: TRBV9
d_gene: TRBD1
CDR3aa: CASSEGTGDEQYF
CDR3nt: TGTGCCAGCAGTGAAGGGACAGGGGACGAGCAGTACTTC

j_gene: TRBJ2-7
abundance: .
len: 14
v_gene: TRBV5-1
d_gene: .
CDR3aa: CASSLDGSSYEQYF
CDR3nt: TGCGCCAGCAGCTTGGACGGGTCCTCCTACGAGCAGTACTTC

j_gene: TRBJ1-2
abundance: .
len: 15
v_gene: TRBV5-4
d_gene: .
CDR3aa: CASSAPRDGRYGYTF
CDR3nt: TGTGCCAGCAGCGCCCCGCGGGACGGACGCTATGGCTACACCTTC

j_gene: TRBJ2-1
abundance: .
len: 16
v_gene: TRBV4-2
d_gene: TRBD1
CDR3aa: CASSRRGQGEFDEQFF
CDR3nt: TGTGCCAGCAGCCGAAGGGGACAGGGGGAATTCGATGAGCAGTTCTTC

j_gene: TRBJ1-1
abundance: once
len: 14
v_gene: TRBV28
d_gene: TRBD1
CDR3aa: CASSSSGGDTEAFF
CDR3nt: TGTGCCAGCAGTTCCTCAGGGGGCGACACTGAAGCTTTCTTT

j_gene: TRBJ1-1
abundance: .
len: 10
v_gene: TRBV29-1
d_gene: .
CDR3aa: CSVQNTEAFF
CDR3nt: TGCAGCGTACAGAACACTGAAGCTTTCTTT

j_gene: TRBJ1-4
abundance: .
len: 15
v_gene: TRBV27
d_gene: TRBD1
CDR3aa: CASSTGTDPWEKLFF
CDR3nt: TGTGCCAGCAGTACCGGGACAGATCCTTGGGAAAAACTGTTTTTT

j_gene: TRBJ2-7
abundance: .
len: 18
v_gene: TRBV15
d_gene: .
CDR3aa: CATSRGFLPGYSSYEQYF
CDR3nt: TGTGCCACCAGCAGAGGTTTTTTACCGGGATATTCCTCCTACGAGCAGTACTTC

j_gene: TRBJ2-7
abundance: .
len: 13
v_gene: TRBV5-1
d_gene: .
CDR3aa: CASSEGPYYEQYF
CDR3nt: TGCGCCAGCAGCGAGGGTCCTTACTACGAGCAGTACTTC

j_gene: TRBJ1-6
abundance: .
len: 15
v_gene: TRBV5-1
d_gene: .
CDR3aa: CASSPGVGRNSPLHF
CDR3nt: TGCGCCAGCAGCCCCGGGGTCGGGAGGAATTCACCCCTCCACTTT

j_gene: TRBJ1-5
abundance: .
len: 17
v_gene: TRBV2
d_gene: .
CDR3aa: CASSKSSGGRGNQPQHF
CDR3nt: TGTGCCAGCAGCAAATCAAGCGGGGGTAGAGGCAATCAGCCCCAGCATTTT

j_gene: TRBJ2-1
abundance: once
len: 15
v_gene: TRBV24-1
d_gene: TRBD1
CDR3aa: CATSDVGTGDNEQFF
CDR3nt: TGTGCCACCAGTGATGTCGGGACAGGGGACAATGAGCAGTTCTTC

j_gene: TRBJ2-3
abundance: .
len: 17
v_gene: TRBV20-1
d_gene: TRBD2
CDR3aa: CSASPWTSGAATDTQYF
CDR3nt: TGCAGTGCTAGTCCTTGGACTAGCGGGGCTGCCACAGATACGCAGTATTTT

j_gene: TRBJ1-4
abundance: .
len: 17
v_gene: TRBV5-1
d_gene: .
CDR3aa: CASSLGRGRRTNEKLFF
CDR3nt: TGCGCCAGCAGCTTGGGTCGGGGGAGGAGGACTAATGAAAAACTGTTTTTT

j_gene: TRBJ2-1
abundance: .
len: 14
v_gene: TRBV10-1
d_gene: .
CDR3aa: CASSESSQLNEQFF
CDR3nt: TGCGCCAGCAGTGAGTCCTCCCAGTTGAATGAGCAGTTCTTC

j_gene: TRBJ1-5
abundance: few
len: 14
v_gene: TRBV3-1/TRBV3-2
d_gene: TRBD1
CDR3aa: CASSPGQGYQPQHF
CDR3nt: TGTGCCAGCAGCCCGGGACAGGGATATCAGCCCCAGCATTTT

j_gene: TRBJ1-2
abundance: .
len: 14
v_gene: TRBV5-1
d_gene: .
CDR3aa: CASSEIRGNYGYTF
CDR3nt: TGCGCCAGCAGCGAAATCAGAGGAAACTATGGCTACACCTTC

j_gene: TRBJ1-4
abundance: .
len: 16
v_gene: TRBV7-9
d_gene: .
CDR3aa: CASSLAVIEANEKLFF
CDR3nt: TGTGCCAGCAGCTTAGCCGTGATTGAGGCTAATGAAAAACTGTTTTTT